Each of the 30 T cell receptor beta chains below was sequenced from the same sample in a study of cytomegalovirus exposure and HLA in healthy donors. PCR primers comprised 60 Vbeta and 13 Jbeta primers. Assay used: immunoSEQ multiplex PCR; TCRdb lists only in-frame clones, some missing. The sample holds about 150,000 clones; approximately 84% are singletons and the top ten take approximately 6.7%. Sample: PBMCs. Source of these receptors: a male donor in good health and CMV-seropositive.

Worth noting for this clone: This specimen includes other DNA sequences encoding the same CDR3. This chain joins TRBV9 and TRBJ2-1; no definite D call. CDR1 and CDR2 from the germline V gene are SGDLS and YYNGEE. The V and J ends lost 4 bases and 5 bases respectively, with 7 bases between them. CDR3 length: 12 amino acids. The CDR3 protein is CASSPRDNEQFF. CDR3 nucleotides: TGTGCCAGCAGCCCCCGGGACAATGAGCAGTTCTTC.

This clone was seen more than once but under ten times. The genes are TRBV7-9 and TRBJ2-7; 12 bases are a match to TRBD2. Germline V gene lookup returns CDR1 SEHNR and CDR2 FQNEAQ (reference sequence). V dropped 5 bases and J dropped 7; count of bases not matched to a gene: 6. The CDR3 has 14 amino acids. CDR3 nucleotide sequence: TGTGCCAGCAGCCCTAGCGGGAGGGCCTGGGAGCAGTACTTC. It yields the protein CASSPSGRAWEQYF.

The J gene is TRBJ2-4, the V gene TRBV27; no clear D. Deletions cut 3 bases from V and 2 bases from J, with 8 bases between. Germline V CDR1 and CDR2: MNHEY, SMNVEV (reference sequence). This CDR3 is built from 14 residues. CDR3 sequence (DNA): TGTGCCAGCAGTTTCGGTTCTACCAAAAACATTCAGTACTTC. This translates into CASSFGSTKNIQYF.

The chain joins TRBV5-1 to TRBJ2-1, with 14 positions matching TRBD2. Germline CDR1 is SGHRS and CDR2 is YFSETQ. CDR3 size: 18 residues. V lost 4 bases and J lost 7; bases outside the gene matches: 13. CDR3 protein: CASSLGLAGAFYLNEQFF. CDR3 nucleotides: TGCGCCAGCAGCCTGGGACTAGCGGGAGCCTTCTATTTGAATGAGCAGTTCTTC.

The sample holds one count of this clone. The chain uses TRBV28 and TRBJ2-3, with D possibly being TRBD2 (6 bases). V lost 5 bases and J lost 6, with 12 bases in between. Germline loops: CDR1 MDHEN, CDR2 SYDVKM. The CDR3 is 13 amino acids. The CDR3 DNA reads as TGTGCCAGCAGTGCTACGCTAGCGGATACGCAGTATTTT. Amino acid sequence: CASSATLADTQYF.

The V and J genes are TRBV6-5 and TRBJ1-6; 7 nucleotides align to TRBD1. CDR1 MNHEY and CDR2 SVGAGI come from the germline V gene. Trimming at V came to 6 bases and at J to 11 bases, leaving 10 bases not matched to a gene. This CDR3 is built from 14 residues. The CDR3 loop is CASRSEGALAPLHF. As DNA, the CDR3 is TGTGCCAGCAGGAGCGAGGGGGCGTTAGCACCCCTCCACTTT.

The J gene is TRBJ2-7, the V gene TRBV9; 9 bases agree with TRBD1. J lost 5 bases, V lost 5 bases, and 2 bases had no gene match. Germline V gene data show CDR1 as SGDLS and CDR2 as YYNGEE. The CDR3 length is 12 residues. Here the CDR3 reads CASRGQGNEQYF. CDR3 nucleotide sequence: TGTGCCAGCAGGGGACAGGGAAACGAGCAGTACTTC.

The rearrangement uses TRBV11-2 and TRBJ2-1; 7 nucleotides agree with TRBD2. Germline V gene data show CDR1 as SGHAT and CDR2 as FQNNGV. There are 15 residues in the CDR3. V was pared by 3 bases and J by 3 bases, with 5 bases of the junction left unmatched. CDR3: CASSFSGYGYNEQFF. The CDR3 DNA is TGTGCCAGCAGCTTTAGCGGGTATGGCTACAATGAGCAGTTCTTC.

In this sample, this clone turned up a few times. The rearrangement links TRBV18 to TRBJ2-5; 10 bases agree with TRBD2. Germline CDR1 and CDR2: KGHSH and LQKENI. The CDR3 consists of 14 residues. J lost 6 bases, V lost 6 bases, and 7 bases had no gene match. The DNA of the CDR3 is TGTGCCAGCTCCCTCGGACTAGCGGAGAAGACCCAGTACTTC. Residues: CASSLGLAEKTQYF.

This clone has just one count. The chain employs TRBV11-2 and TRBJ2-3; D ambiguous. This CDR3 comprises 13 residues. Trimming stripped 5 bases from V and 2 bases from J, with 8 bases between. Germline V gene lookup returns CDR1 SGHAT and CDR2 FQNNGV. The chain's CDR3 is CASSNFYTDTQYF. CDR3 DNA: TGTGCCAGCAGCAATTTCTACACAGATACGCAGTATTTT.

This clone is a singleton in its sample. V usage is TRBV11-2 and J usage is TRBJ1-4; the D gene is possibly TRBD1 (6 bases). Trimming removed 4 bases from V and 3 bases from J, with 9 bases in between. The CDR3 spans 14 residues. Germline V gene data show CDR1 as SGHAT and CDR2 as FQNNGV. CDR3 coding DNA: TGTGCCAGCAGCTACAGGGATCCTAATGAAAAACTGTTTTTT. Translated: CASSYRDPNEKLFF.

The rearrangement uses TRBV15 and TRBJ2-2; 9 nucleotides agree with TRBD1. The trim removed 7 bases at V and 7 bases at J, leaving 10 bases unmatched. The CDR3 has 15 residues. Per the germline V gene, CDR1 is LNHNV and CDR2 is YYDKDF (reference sequence). CDR3 in amino acids: CATTPPGTGIGELFF. The DNA for the CDR3 is TGTGCCACCACCCCACCGGGGACAGGGATCGGGGAGCTGTTTTTT.

The rearrangement joins TRBV7-8 to TRBJ2-1; TRBD2 aligns across 10 bases. This CDR3 contains 16 residues. Germline values: CDR1 SGHVS, CDR2 FQNEAQ. V was clipped by 3 bases and J by 4 bases; unmatched bases: 6. CDR3 sequence reads: CASSFQTSGTYNEQFF. CDR3 nucleotide sequence: TGTGCCAGCAGCTTTCAAACTAGCGGGACATACAATGAGCAGTTCTTC. The entire variable domain, with the rest obtained from reference TRBV7-8 and TRBJ2-1, is as follows: GAGVSQSPRYKVAKRGQDVALRCDPISGHVSLFWYQQALGQGPEFLTYFQNEAQLDKSGLPSDRFFAERPEGSVSTLKIQRTQQEDSAVYLCASSFQTSGTYNEQFFGPGTRLTVL.

The rearrangement joins TRBV7-8 to TRBJ2-1; 8 bases are shared with TRBD2. Germline V lookup: CDR1 SGHVS, CDR2 FQNEAQ. The trim removed 5 bases at V and 15 bases at J, leaving 12 bases unmatched. This CDR3 region has 13 residues. The DNA of the CDR3 is TGTGCCAGCAGCACCAGGACTAGCCTGATATTGTTCTTC. This encodes CASSTRTSLILFF.

This clone has more than one count but fewer than ten. Its ends do not fully match the called genes, so a read error is possible. This chain joins TRBV7-9 and TRBJ2-7; 9 nucleotides align to TRBD1. Germline CDR1 reads SEHNR; CDR2 reads FQNEAQ (reference sequence). This CDR3 region has 15 residues. The CDR3 DNA follows: TGTTCCAGCAGCTTACCGGGGACAGGGAGGGACGAGCAGTACTTC. Its protein is CSSSLPGTGRDEQYF.

The chain is built from TRBV27 and TRBJ2-5; 9 bases are a match to TRBD2. After removal of 4 bases from V and 2 bases from J, the junction contained 8 bases not matched to a gene. The CDR3 totals 16 residues. Germline V gene data show CDR1 as MNHEY and CDR2 as SMNVEV (reference sequence). The CDR3 DNA follows: TGTGCCAGCAGTTCCGTAGCGGGAGTATTGCAAGAGACCCAGTACTTC. Its translation: CASSSVAGVLQETQYF.

Concerning this clone: One end of the junction fails to match germline, which may point to a read error. This chain uses TRBV7-9 with TRBJ2-5; the match to TRBD2 covers 8 bases. Germline V CDR1 and CDR2: SEHNR, FQNEAQ (reference sequence). CDR3 size: 17 residues. The CDR3 loop is CSSSSQSGRGSQETQYF. The DNA of the CDR3 is TGTTCCAGCAGCTCTCAGAGCGGGAGAGGGAGCCAAGAGACCCAGTACTTC.

In regard to this clone: Within the sample, other DNA sequences also encode this same CDR3. The gene calls are TRBV30 and TRBJ2-1, with TRBD2 identical over 8 bases. CDR3 size: 14 residues. Germline V lookup: CDR1 GTSNPN, CDR2 SVGIG (reference sequence). Germline trimming cut 3 bases from V and 2 bases from J; bases unmatched to any gene: 3. CDR3 sequence: CAWRLAGTYNEQFF. Here the CDR3 DNA reads TGTGCCTGGAGGTTAGCGGGAACCTACAATGAGCAGTTCTTC.

The rearrangement joins TRBV5-4 to TRBJ2-5; tentative D call: TRBD1 (6 bases). CDR1 is SGHNT, CDR2 YYREEE, per germline (reference sequence). The CDR3 spans 15 residues. V was trimmed by 5 bases and J by 2 bases, leaving 16 bases between them. Here the CDR3 DNA reads TGTGCCAGCAGTCTCGAATGGGACACACAAGAGACCCAGTACTTC. Protein sequence: CASSLEWDTQETQYF.

This clone was seen only a few times. V gene TRBV6-6 combines with J gene TRBJ1-1; 7 bases are shared with TRBD1. The CDR3 is 14 residues long. V shed 4 bases and J 0 bases; nucleotides not matched to a gene: 2. Germline CDR1 reads MNHNY; CDR2 reads SVGAGI (reference sequence). CDR3 protein: CASSFGQVNTEAFF. The CDR3 coding sequence is TGTGCCAGCAGTTTCGGACAGGTGAACACTGAAGCTTTCTTT.

Here the CDR3 DNA reads TGTGCCAGCAGCAAGGAGGGGGCCTCTGGGGCCAACGTCCTGACTTTC. Translation: CASSKEGASGANVLTF. The chain recombines TRBV7-9 with TRBJ2-6; weak D call: TRBD1 (7 bases). Deletions cut 5 bases from V and 0 bases from J, with 11 bases between. Germline V gives CDR1 SEHNR, CDR2 FQNEAQ (reference sequence). This CDR3 has 16 residues.

The chain couples TRBV7-3 to TRBJ2-1; TRBD2 matches at 9 bases. V lost 4 bases, J lost 7 bases, and 14 bases stayed unmatched. The V gene's germline CDR1 is SGHTA and CDR2 FQGTGA. The CDR3 extends over 17 amino acids. The CDR3 region is CASSSLTSGLNGNEQFF. In DNA form, the CDR3 reads TGTGCCAGCAGCTCCCTTACTAGCGGGCTAAACGGAAATGAGCAGTTCTTC.

This clone came up once. The chain combines TRBV10-3 with TRBJ2-2, with D possibly TRBD1 on 5 matching bases. Per the germline V gene, CDR1 is ENHRY and CDR2 is SYGVKD. V lost 5 bases and J lost 4, with 8 bases in between. This CDR3 comprises 13 residues. CDR3 DNA sequence: TGTGCCATCAGTCCTGACAGCACCGGGGAGCTGTTTTTT. Translated, it gives CAISPDSTGELFF.

This rearrangement joins TRBV29-1 to TRBJ2-3, with D possibly matching TRBD2 (5 bases). V lost 6 bases and J lost 9, with 19 bases in between. The CDR3 contains 13 residues. CDR1 is SQVTM, CDR2 ANQGSEA, per germline. This chain's CDR3 is CSVVRVREGTQYF. CDR3 nucleotide sequence: TGCAGCGTGGTTAGGGTCCGAGAGGGAACGCAGTATTTT.

The V gene is TRBV7-2, the J gene TRBJ1-1; D gene ambiguous. Deletions cut 0 bases from V and 9 bases from J, with 8 bases between. The CDR3 has 12 amino acids. Germline V lookup: CDR1 SGHTA, CDR2 FQGNSA. For the CDR3, the DNA is TGTGCCAGCAGCTTAGCAACGGGGAAAGCTTTCTTT. It is translated as CASSLATGKAFF.

The chain combines TRBV6-5 with TRBJ2-3; D gene unclear. The CDR3 consists of 11 residues. V was cut by 6 bases and J by 3 bases, with 4 bases left in between. CDR1 is MNHEY and CDR2 is SVGAGI in the germline V gene. The CDR3 here is CASSQTDTQYF. The CDR3 nucleotides are TGTGCCAGCAGCCAGACAGATACGCAGTATTTT.

This chain connects TRBV30 to TRBJ2-6; D is unclear. The CDR3 extends over 17 amino acids. CDR1 is GTSNPN and CDR2 is SVGIG in the germline V gene (reference sequence). V gave up 4 bases and J gave up 0 bases, with 16 bases separating them. CDR3 sequence (DNA): TGTGCCTGGAATAGTCCCTTCGCCGACTCTGGGGCCAACGTCCTGACTTTC. Protein product: CAWNSPFADSGANVLTF.

The rearrangement links TRBV6-5 to TRBJ2-7; the match to TRBD1 covers 8 bases. The CDR3 covers 14 residues. V shed 7 bases and J 1 base; nucleotides not matched to a gene: 6. In germline, CDR1 is MNHEY, CDR2 SVGAGI. Written as DNA, the CDR3 is TGTGCCAGCACCTTCTACAGGGGGTCCTACGAGCAGTACTTC. The encoded protein is CASTFYRGSYEQYF.

The sample holds a few counts of this clone. The gene calls are TRBV2 and TRBJ1-2; maybe TRBD1 (6 bases). Per germline, CDR1 SNHLY and CDR2 FYNNEI. This CDR3 is 13 amino acids long. Trimming stripped 5 bases from V and 3 bases from J, with 10 bases between. DNA of the CDR3: TGTGCCAGCAGTTCACAGGGTTACTATGGCTACACCTTC. Translation gives CASSSQGYYGYTF.

The rearrangement joins TRBV19 to TRBJ2-1, with TRBD1 identical over 8 bases. The CDR3 runs 15 residues. J lost 10 bases, V lost 7 bases, and 15 bases had no gene match. The germline V gene encodes CDR1 LNHDA and CDR2 SQIVND (reference sequence). The chain's CDR3 is CASTGGASGGREQFF. CDR3 DNA sequence: TGTGCCAGTACCGGAGGGGCCTCAGGGGGCCGAGAGCAGTTCTTC.